A selection of T cell receptor beta chains follows, all from one sample in a study of T cell repertoires in cytomegalovirus infection. TCRdb re-called the reads with MiXCR, one entry per CDR3 protein. The sample has about 150,000 distinct CDR3 sequences; 23% are singletons. The sequencing input was PBMCs. These receptor sequences come from a human donor in good health (CMV status not recorded). Some clones in this sample may be carry-over from other donors' samples. The CDR3 runs from the conserved cysteine through the conserved F or W. The order of the fields is V gene, D gene, J gene, clone size, CDR3 protein, CDR3 DNA. D genes are given only for firm matches. The listing skips clone size in some rows; elsewhere it reads once, few, many or a size class.

V gene: TRBV19
D gene: TRBD1
J gene: TRBJ1-5
clone size: .
CDR3 protein: CASSNAQGSNQPQHF
CDR3 DNA: TGTGCCAGTAGTAATGCACAGGGGAGCAATCAGCCCCAGCATTTT

V gene: TRBV7-8
D gene: TRBD2
J gene: TRBJ2-1
clone size: many
CDR3 protein: CASSLTSGGVYNEQFF
CDR3 DNA: TGTGCCAGCAGCTTAACTAGCGGGGGGGTTTACAATGAGCAGTTCTTC

V gene: TRBV28
D gene: TRBD1
J gene: TRBJ1-3
clone size: .
CDR3 protein: CASRGQFSGNTIYF
CDR3 DNA: TGTGCCAGCAGGGGACAGTTCTCTGGAAACACCATATATTTT

V gene: TRBV7-2
D gene: TRBD2
J gene: TRBJ2-7
clone size: many
CDR3 protein: CASSLGSGRDYEQYF
CDR3 DNA: TGTGCCAGCAGCTTAGGTAGCGGGAGAGACTACGAGCAGTACTTC

V gene: TRBV7-9
D gene: TRBD1
J gene: TRBJ1-2
clone size: many
CDR3 protein: CASSSHQSRTGGGHYGYTF
CDR3 DNA: TGTGCCAGCAGCTCCCACCAAAGCAGGACAGGGGGTGGCCACTATGGCTACACCTTC

V gene: TRBV7-9
D gene: TRBD1
J gene: TRBJ2-1
clone size: .
CDR3 protein: CASSTTGDSYNEQFF
CDR3 DNA: TGTGCCAGCAGCACGACAGGGGACTCCTACAATGAGCAGTTCTTC

V gene: TRBV29-1
D gene: .
J gene: TRBJ2-3
clone size: .
CDR3 protein: CSVGPTTDTQYF
CDR3 DNA: TGCAGCGTTGGACCTACTACAGATACGCAGTATTTT

V gene: TRBV6-4
D gene: TRBD2
J gene: TRBJ2-1
clone size: .
CDR3 protein: CASSYQRTGTTYNEQFF
CDR3 DNA: TGTGCCAGCAGTTACCAGAGAACCGGGACTACGTACAATGAGCAGTTCTTC

V gene: TRBV6-1
D gene: .
J gene: TRBJ1-5
clone size: many
CDR3 protein: CASRMDEGRAQHF
CDR3 DNA: TGTGCCAGCAGGATGGACGAAGGAAGGGCCCAGCATTTT

V gene: TRBV7-6
D gene: .
J gene: TRBJ1-1
clone size: many
CDR3 protein: CASSLTGTTEAFF
CDR3 DNA: TGTGCCAGCAGCTTGACAGGAACGACTGAAGCTTTCTTT

V gene: TRBV6-5
D gene: TRBD1
J gene: TRBJ2-7
clone size: .
CDR3 protein: CASSRTGRSEQYF
CDR3 DNA: TGTGCCAGCAGTAGGACAGGGAGGTCCGAGCAGTACTTC

V gene: TRBV2
D gene: .
J gene: TRBJ1-1
clone size: .
CDR3 protein: CASSEASGAGTEAFF
CDR3 DNA: TGTGCCAGCAGTGAAGCATCAGGGGCCGGAACTGAAGCTTTCTTT

V gene: TRBV12-3/TRBV12-4
D gene: .
J gene: TRBJ2-1
clone size: few
CDR3 protein: CASTLGDSYNEQFF
CDR3 DNA: TGTGCCAGCACCCTAGGGGACTCCTACAATGAGCAGTTCTTC

V gene: TRBV20-1
D gene: TRBD2
J gene: TRBJ2-1
clone size: .
CDR3 protein: CSARPGLVLAEQFF
CDR3 DNA: TGCAGTGCTAGACCGGGACTAGTCCTCGCTGAGCAGTTCTTC

V gene: TRBV4-1
D gene: .
J gene: TRBJ1-5
clone size: .
CDR3 protein: CASSQDRPGNQPQHF
CDR3 DNA: TGCGCCAGCAGCCAAGATAGACCGGGAAATCAGCCCCAGCATTTT

V gene: TRBV7-9
D gene: .
J gene: TRBJ1-1
clone size: .
CDR3 protein: CASSLGGGTNEAFF
CDR3 DNA: TGTGCCAGCAGCTTAGGAGGGGGGACCAATGAAGCTTTCTTT

V gene: TRBV29-1
D gene: .
J gene: TRBJ1-1
clone size: .
CDR3 protein: CSVRGTEAFF
CDR3 DNA: TGCAGCGTTCGGGGCACTGAAGCTTTCTTT

V gene: TRBV7-8
D gene: TRBD1
J gene: TRBJ1-5
clone size: many
CDR3 protein: CASSSGQGFQPQHF
CDR3 DNA: TGTGCCAGCAGCTCAGGACAGGGTTTTCAGCCCCAGCATTTT

V gene: TRBV14
D gene: .
J gene: TRBJ1-1
clone size: few
CDR3 protein: CASSPRTLLNTEAFF
CDR3 DNA: TGTGCCAGCAGTCCAAGAACGCTCCTGAACACTGAAGCTTTCTTT

V gene: TRBV20-1
D gene: TRBD2
J gene: TRBJ2-3
clone size: .
CDR3 protein: CSARGPKTSGRPTDTQYF
CDR3 DNA: TGCAGTGCTAGAGGCCCCAAAACTAGCGGTCGCCCCACAGATACGCAGTATTTT

V gene: TRBV7-3
D gene: TRBD2
J gene: TRBJ2-1
clone size: .
CDR3 protein: CASSIAGGIPYNEQFF
CDR3 DNA: TGTGCCAGCAGTATAGCGGGAGGGATCCCCTACAATGAGCAGTTCTTC

V gene: TRBV11-3
D gene: .
J gene: TRBJ2-5
clone size: many
CDR3 protein: CASSLGGAETQYF
CDR3 DNA: TGTGCCAGCAGCTTAGGGGGCGCCGAGACCCAGTACTTC

V gene: TRBV7-9
D gene: .
J gene: TRBJ2-7
clone size: .
CDR3 protein: CASLDNSYEQYF
CDR3 DNA: TGTGCCAGCCTGGACAACTCCTACGAGCAGTACTTC

V gene: TRBV5-3
D gene: TRBD2
J gene: TRBJ2-1
clone size: .
CDR3 protein: CARSAGTSGRDASYNEQFF
CDR3 DNA: TGTGCCAGAAGTGCTGGGACTAGCGGGAGAGATGCCTCCTACAATGAGCAGTTCTTC

V gene: TRBV28
D gene: .
J gene: TRBJ1-2
clone size: few
CDR3 protein: CASTPTGLGYGYTF
CDR3 DNA: TGTGCCAGCACCCCGACGGGCCTTGGATATGGCTACACCTTC

V gene: TRBV20-1
D gene: .
J gene: TRBJ1-4
clone size: few
CDR3 protein: CSARDRATNEKLFF
CDR3 DNA: TGCAGTGCTAGAGATCGTGCAACTAATGAAAAACTGTTTTTT

V gene: TRBV20-1
D gene: .
J gene: TRBJ2-1
clone size: few
CDR3 protein: CSARDSFPLSYNEQFF
CDR3 DNA: TGCAGTGCTAGAGACAGCTTTCCTCTATCTTACAATGAGCAGTTCTTC

V gene: TRBV28
D gene: .
J gene: TRBJ2-7
clone size: many
CDR3 protein: CASRSPGPYEQYF
CDR3 DNA: TGTGCCAGTCGCTCACCGGGACCTTACGAGCAGTACTTC

V gene: TRBV7-2
D gene: .
J gene: TRBJ2-7
clone size: many
CDR3 protein: CASSGANFYEQYF
CDR3 DNA: TGTGCCAGCAGCGGGGCAAACTTCTACGAGCAGTACTTC

V gene: TRBV30
D gene: .
J gene: TRBJ2-7
clone size: .
CDR3 protein: CAWRRGYEQYF
CDR3 DNA: TGTGCCTGGCGCAGGGGCTACGAGCAGTACTTC

V gene: TRBV28
D gene: TRBD2
J gene: TRBJ2-3
clone size: .
CDR3 protein: CASSYPRALAEASSTDTQYF
CDR3 DNA: TGTGCCAGCAGTTACCCCCGGGCACTAGCGGAAGCCTCTAGCACAGATACGCAGTATTTT

V gene: TRBV7-2
D gene: .
J gene: TRBJ1-3
clone size: many
CDR3 protein: CASSSRSGNTIYF
CDR3 DNA: TGTGCCAGCAGCTCCCGCTCTGGAAACACCATATATTTT

V gene: TRBV7-3
D gene: .
J gene: TRBJ2-2
clone size: .
CDR3 protein: CASSRNSGSGELFF
CDR3 DNA: TGTGCCAGCAGCCGTAATAGCGGATCCGGGGAGCTGTTTTTT

V gene: TRBV27
D gene: .
J gene: TRBJ1-2
clone size: few
CDR3 protein: CASSNAVTRGGGYTF
CDR3 DNA: TGTGCCAGCAGTAATGCCGTCACGAGGGGCGGAGGCTACACCTTC

V gene: TRBV6-5
D gene: .
J gene: TRBJ2-3
clone size: many
CDR3 protein: CASSYSGGSLAHTQYF
CDR3 DNA: TGTGCCAGCAGTTACTCGGGTGGATCCTTAGCCCATACGCAGTATTTT

V gene: TRBV4-2
D gene: TRBD1
J gene: TRBJ1-1
clone size: .
CDR3 protein: CASSPQGAGAFF
CDR3 DNA: TGTGCCAGCAGCCCCCAGGGGGCAGGAGCTTTCTTT

V gene: TRBV27
D gene: .
J gene: TRBJ2-1
clone size: .
CDR3 protein: CASSYGTSYNEQFF
CDR3 DNA: TGTGCCAGCAGTTACGGAACCTCCTACAATGAGCAGTTCTTC

V gene: TRBV20-1
D gene: .
J gene: TRBJ1-1
clone size: .
CDR3 protein: CSASKQGENTEAFF
CDR3 DNA: TGCAGTGCTAGTAAGCAGGGCGAGAACACTGAAGCTTTCTTT

V gene: TRBV7-9
D gene: .
J gene: TRBJ1-2
clone size: many
CDR3 protein: CASSSTAINYGYTF
CDR3 DNA: TGTGCCAGCAGCTCGACAGCAATTAACTATGGCTACACCTTC

V gene: TRBV11-2
D gene: .
J gene: TRBJ1-5
clone size: .
CDR3 protein: CASSLGFREGQPQHF
CDR3 DNA: TGTGCCAGCAGCTTAGGGTTCAGGGAGGGTCAGCCCCAGCATTTT

V gene: TRBV20-1
D gene: TRBD1
J gene: TRBJ1-4
clone size: few
CDR3 protein: CSVKQGAQDEKLFF
CDR3 DNA: TGCAGTGTTAAACAGGGGGCTCAGGATGAAAAACTGTTTTTT

V gene: TRBV6-2/TRBV6-3
D gene: TRBD2
J gene: TRBJ2-7
clone size: few
CDR3 protein: CASTKTSGSYEQYF
CDR3 DNA: TGTGCCAGCACCAAGACTAGCGGGAGCTACGAGCAGTACTTC

V gene: TRBV19
D gene: TRBD1
J gene: TRBJ1-5
clone size: .
CDR3 protein: CASSMGTGASGNQPQHF
CDR3 DNA: TGTGCCAGTAGTATGGGGACAGGGGCGAGTGGCAATCAGCCCCAGCATTTT

V gene: TRBV28
D gene: .
J gene: TRBJ2-2
clone size: .
CDR3 protein: CASSPLGRPNTGELFF
CDR3 DNA: TGTGCCAGCAGTCCCCTTGGCAGGCCGAACACCGGGGAGCTGTTTTTT

V gene: TRBV6-2/TRBV6-3
D gene: .
J gene: TRBJ1-5
clone size: .
CDR3 protein: CASRRDAGNQPQHF
CDR3 DNA: TGTGCCAGCAGACGGGATGCGGGCAATCAGCCCCAGCATTTT

V gene: TRBV7-2
D gene: .
J gene: TRBJ2-2
clone size: many
CDR3 protein: CASSNPATGRGTGELFF
CDR3 DNA: TGTGCCAGCAGCAACCCCGCAACAGGGAGAGGGACCGGGGAGCTGTTTTTT

V gene: TRBV20-1
D gene: .
J gene: TRBJ1-4
clone size: few
CDR3 protein: CSATGPPYEKLFF
CDR3 DNA: TGCAGTGCCACGGGCCCGCCCTACGAAAAACTGTTTTTT

V gene: TRBV2
D gene: .
J gene: TRBJ1-1
clone size: few
CDR3 protein: CASRRYMNTEAFF
CDR3 DNA: TGTGCCAGCAGACGGTACATGAACACTGAAGCTTTCTTT

V gene: TRBV6-6
D gene: TRBD2
J gene: TRBJ2-3
clone size: .
CDR3 protein: CASSYTAGGPDTQYF
CDR3 DNA: TGTGCCAGCAGTTACACAGCGGGAGGGCCAGATACGCAGTATTTT

V gene: TRBV28
D gene: TRBD1
J gene: TRBJ1-2
clone size: .
CDR3 protein: CASSPGQGIPNYGYTF
CDR3 DNA: TGTGCCAGCAGTCCGGGACAGGGTATCCCTAACTATGGCTACACCTTC

V gene: TRBV7-8
D gene: TRBD1
J gene: TRBJ2-1
clone size: many
CDR3 protein: CASSSRDSYNEQFF
CDR3 DNA: TGTGCCAGCAGCTCTAGGGACAGCTACAATGAGCAGTTCTTC

V gene: TRBV29-1
D gene: .
J gene: TRBJ2-3
clone size: once
CDR3 protein: CSVPGVSTDTQYF
CDR3 DNA: TGCAGCGTCCCTGGTGTGAGCACAGATACGCAGTATTTT

V gene: TRBV6-5
D gene: .
J gene: TRBJ2-5
clone size: many
CDR3 protein: CASSYSSGPKRPQYF
CDR3 DNA: TGTGCCAGCAGTTACTCCTCCGGGCCCAAGAGACCCCAGTACTTC

V gene: TRBV7-6
D gene: .
J gene: TRBJ2-1
clone size: .
CDR3 protein: CASSPPDQGYNEQFF
CDR3 DNA: TGTGCCAGCAGCCCTCCGGATCAGGGATACAATGAGCAGTTCTTC